These 27 T cell receptor beta chains were all obtained from the same sample, sequenced in a study of graft-versus-host responses after intestinal transplantation. Plated together were some 200,000 CFSE-labeled responder cells and some 200,000 irradiated, violet-dye-labeled stimulator cells. Generated by immunoSEQ multiplex PCR, the TCRdb table keeps only in-frame clones and is missing some. This sample yields fewer than 25,000 clones, of which around two fifths are seen a single time; under 1.5% belongs to the top ten. The sequencing here drew on alloreactive CD8+ T cells from a mixed lymphocyte reaction culture, taken before transplantation. Sample subset: CFSE-low proliferating T cells sorted from approximately 6-day pre-transplant mixed lymphocyte reaction (GvH or HvG direction). The source of these receptors is a human patient who was an organ donor for intestinal transplantation.

This clone is labeled as medium-sized. The V gene is TRBV6-5, the J gene TRBJ2-7, with D possibly called TRBD1 or TRBD2 (5 bases each). In germline, CDR1 is MNHEY, CDR2 SVGAGI. Trimming shortened V by 2 bases and J by 0 bases, and 5 bases separated the two germline ends. The length of the CDR3 is 13 residues. DNA for the CDR3: TGTGCCAGCAGTTACGGGACCTCCTACGAGCAGTACTTC. The encoded protein is CASSYGTSYEQYF.

The V gene is TRBV6-5, the J gene TRBJ2-7, with D tentatively TRBD2 (6 bases). This CDR3 spans 14 amino acids. V lost 2 bases to trimming and J lost 4 bases, with 12 bases between them. CDR1 and CDR2 from the germline V gene are MNHEY and SVGAGI. The CDR3 spells CASSYGGGEYEQYF. CDR3 sequence (DNA): TGTGCCAGCAGTTACGGGGGAGGAGAATACGAGCAGTACTTC.

Of note for this clone: A read error may account for a junction end that differs from germline. The V call is TRBV7-6, the J call TRBJ2-1, with unresolved D. The CDR3 has 14 amino acids. Germline V CDR1 and CDR2: SGHVS, FNYEAQ. CDR3 amino acids: CASTLGLYQHEQFF. DNA for the CDR3: TGTGCCAGCACCTTAGGTCTCTATCAGCATGAGCAGTTCTTC.

This clone counts as medium-sized (0.01 to 0.1%). The V gene is TRBV30, the J gene TRBJ1-3; D call uncertain. CDR3 length: 12 amino acids. V was shortened by 2 bases and J by 0 bases, with 2 bases between the two germline ends. CDR1 is GTSNPN and CDR2 is SVGIG in the germline V gene (reference sequence). The CDR3 region is CAWSSSGNTIYF. CDR3 coding DNA: TGTGCCTGGAGTAGCTCTGGAAACACCATATATTTT.

J is TRBJ2-1 and V is TRBV9; 13 bases align to TRBD2. Per the germline V gene, CDR1 is SGDLS and CDR2 is YYNGEE. This CDR3 comprises 16 residues. The junction had 6 bases not matched to a gene; V was cut back by 4 bases and J by 5 bases. The CDR3 sequence: CASSSGTSGTHNEQFF. CDR3 coding DNA: TGTGCCAGCAGCTCAGGGACTAGCGGGACACACAATGAGCAGTTCTTC. The whole variable domain, remainder taken from reference TRBV9 and TRBJ2-1, is DSGVTQTPKHLITATGQRVTLRCSPRSGDLSVYWYQQSLDQGLQFLIQYYNGEERAKGNILERFSAQQFPDLHSELNLSSLELGDSALYFCASSSGTSGTHNEQFFGPGTRLTVL.

This clone was counted a few times. The chain employs TRBV5-1 and TRBJ2-1, with D tentatively TRBD1 (6 bases). The CDR3 has 14 residues. Trimming took 1 base from V and 5 from J, leaving 10 bases between them. Germline assignment: CDR1 SGHRS and CDR2 YFSETQ. The CDR3 DNA reads as TGCGCCAGCAGCTTGTGGGGGCATAACAATGAGCAGTTCTTC. It codes for CASSLWGHNNEQFF.

In the case of this clone: An end of the junction differs from the germline gene, which may be a read error. The sample carries other DNA sequences with the same CDR3. This rearrangement joins TRBV9 to TRBJ2-6; D is possibly TRBD1 or TRBD2 (5 bases each). The CDR3 totals 17 residues. The germline V gene encodes CDR1 SGDLS and CDR2 YYNGEE. CDR3 residues: CASSVGDPLSGANVLTF. The CDR3 bases are TGCGCCAGCAGCGTAGGGGACCCTCTCTCTGGGGCCAACGTCCTGACTTTC.

The chain carries TRBV27 and TRBJ1-1, with 10 bases that match TRBD1. Germline V CDR1 and CDR2: MNHEY, SMNVEV (reference sequence). The length of the CDR3 is 13 residues. J gave up 7 bases and V 7 bases, and 6 bases lay outside the gene matches. In DNA, the CDR3 is TGTGCCAGCACGACAGGGGGCTGGGGTGAAGCTTTCTTT. Translated, it gives CASTTGGWGEAFF.

This sequence joins TRBV21-1 and TRBJ1-2; TRBD1, the table's D call, was not compared with the DNA. TRBV21-1 is reported as a pseudogene. This CDR3 is 17 amino acids long. The CDR3 bases are TGTGCCAGCAGCAAAGATGGCAGGGGGCTAGCTAACTATGGCTACACCTTC. Protein product: CASSKDGRGLANYGYTF.

The chain is built from TRBV6-1 and TRBJ1-4; D is undetermined. Trimming cost V 2 bases and J 4 bases, with 8 bases left between them. This CDR3 region has 14 residues. Germline values: CDR1 MNHNS, CDR2 SASEGT. The CDR3, as DNA: TGTGCCAGCAGTGAATCCCGAGTTAATGAAAAACTGTTTTTT. This sequence encodes CASSESRVNEKLFF.

The chain employs TRBV14 and TRBJ1-1; possibly TRBD1 for D (5 bases). CDR3 length equals 14 residues. Germline V CDR1 and CDR2: SGHDN, FVKESK. V was pared by 5 bases and J by 8 bases, with 18 bases between. The CDR3 DNA follows: TGTGCCAGCAGCTCCGGGACCGAAGCGCCCGAAGCTTTCTTT. Residues: CASSSGTEAPEAFF.

The chain recombines TRBV6-9 with TRBJ2-7; 9 bases align to TRBD1. Trimming took 4 bases from V and 6 from J; bases not matched to a gene: 7. Germline CDR1 reads MNHGY; CDR2 reads SVAAGI. CDR3 size: 14 residues. CDR3 in amino acids: CASSFGTGSIEQYF. The CDR3 bases are TGTGCCAGCAGTTTCGGGACAGGGTCCATCGAGCAGTACTTC.

This clone was observed a few times. The V gene is TRBV6-6, the J gene TRBJ2-3; D is ambiguous. The V gene's germline CDR1 is MNHNY and CDR2 SVGAGI (reference sequence). The ends were cut back, 0 bases at V and 0 bases at J, with 4 bases in the middle. The CDR3 length is 14 residues. CDR3 in amino acids: CASSYSISTDTQYF. CDR3 coding DNA: TGTGCCAGCAGTTACTCGATAAGCACAGATACGCAGTATTTT.

The V gene is TRBV30, the J gene TRBJ1-5; tentatively, D is TRBD1 (6 bases). V was pared by 3 bases and J by 7 bases, with 13 bases between. Germline V lookup: CDR1 GTSNPN, CDR2 SVGIG (reference sequence). The CDR3 is 13 residues long. Written as DNA, the CDR3 is TGTGCCTGGAGGGATACAGGGATCCAGCCCCAGCATTTT. Translating gives CAWRDTGIQPQHF.

The chain carries TRBV28 and TRBJ2-3; 7 bases line up with TRBD2. CDR3 length: 13 amino acids. The germline V gene encodes CDR1 MDHEN and CDR2 SYDVKM. Germline trimming cut 3 bases from V and 5 bases from J; bases unmatched to any gene: 2. DNA of the CDR3: TGTGCCAGCAGTTTGGCTAGCGGAGATACGCAGTATTTT. Amino acid sequence: CASSLASGDTQYF.

The chain combines TRBV6-5 with TRBJ1-4, with 7 bases fitting TRBD1. This CDR3 has 13 residues. The germline V gene encodes CDR1 MNHEY and CDR2 SVGAGI. V shed 6 bases, J shed 7 bases, and the junction held 5 bases outside the gene matches. As DNA, the CDR3 is TGTGCCAGCAGCTCAGGGGGAACTGAAAAACTGTTTTTT. It encodes CASSSGGTEKLFF.

V and J are TRBV30 and TRBJ2-7; D uncertain. The germline V and J ends were trimmed by 2 bases and 4 bases, with 6 bases remaining between them. The CDR3 sequence is 11 residues long. The germline V gene encodes CDR1 GTSNPN and CDR2 SVGIG (reference sequence). The CDR3 sequence: CAWSFEYEQYF. The CDR3 DNA sequence: TGTGCCTGGAGTTTCGAGTACGAGCAGTACTTC.

This clone was detected a few times. V gene TRBV27 combines with J gene TRBJ2-5; a weak D match, TRBD1 (6 bases). Germline V lookup: CDR1 MNHEY, CDR2 SMNVEV (reference sequence). The CDR3 has 13 residues. V was pared by 4 bases and J by 4 bases, with 10 bases between. CDR3 sequence reads: CASSSLGGETQYF. DNA for the CDR3: TGTGCCAGCAGTTCCCTAGGGGGAGAGACCCAGTACTTC.

This clone has more than one count but fewer than ten. The gene calls are TRBV18 and TRBJ1-5; D remains ambiguous. Trimming took off 8 bases at V and 7 bases at J, with 21 bases between the two ends. CDR3 length equals 15 residues. Germline V CDR1 and CDR2: KGHSH, LQKENI. The CDR3, as DNA: TGTGCCAGCCCGATAGGGCAGGCTCTTAAGCAGCCCCAGCATTTT. Protein sequence: CASPIGQALKQPQHF.

In its sample, this clone was seen a few times. The J gene is TRBJ1-1, the V gene TRBV6-6; no clear D gene. Deletions cut 2 bases from V and 11 bases from J, with 12 bases between. From germline, CDR1 is MNHNY and CDR2 SVGAGI (reference sequence). The CDR3 extends over 12 amino acids. The CDR3 here is CASSYEGLVAFF. In DNA form, the CDR3 reads TGTGCCAGCAGTTACGAGGGTCTGGTGGCTTTCTTT.

The chain carries TRBV7-9 and TRBJ2-7, with D perhaps TRBD2 (6 bases). The CDR3 covers 13 residues. V was shortened by 0 bases and J by 5 bases, with 8 bases between the two germline ends. Germline values: CDR1 SEHNR, CDR2 FQNEAQ (reference sequence). The CDR3 spells CASSLAAGDEQYF. DNA for the CDR3: TGTGCCAGCAGCTTAGCAGCGGGTGACGAGCAGTACTTC.

This clone occurred a few times. The same CDR3 arises from other DNA sequences in this sample as well. In nucleotides, the CDR3 is TGCGCCAGCAGCCAAGAACAGGGGTTCGCTGAAGCTTTCTTT. Its translation: CASSQEQGFAEAFF. This chain joins TRBV4-1 and TRBJ1-1, with 7 bases aligning to TRBD1. This CDR3 contains 14 residues. Germline V gene sequence: CDR1 MGHRA, CDR2 YSYEKL. V lost 0 bases and J lost 6; bases outside the gene matches: 4.

The V gene is TRBV5-4, the J gene TRBJ1-2; 7 bases agree with TRBD1. CDR1 is SGHNT and CDR2 is YYREEE in the germline V gene (reference sequence). The CDR3 totals 14 residues. J lost 4 bases, V lost 2 bases, and 5 bases had no gene match. CDR3 amino acids: CASSFSGTVYGYTF. DNA of the CDR3: TGTGCCAGCAGCTTTTCCGGGACAGTCTATGGCTACACCTTC.

The V call is TRBV7-9, the J call TRBJ1-1, with D possibly matching TRBD1 (6 bases). Germline CDR1 is SEHNR and CDR2 is FQNEAQ (reference sequence). The V gene lost 5 bases and the J gene lost 2 bases, with 12 bases spanning the gap. The CDR3 consists of 14 residues. As DNA, the CDR3 is TGTGCCAGCAGCCCTGACAGGATTAACACTGAAGCTTTCTTT. Amino acids: CASSPDRINTEAFF.

This clone has more than one count but fewer than ten. A read error may account for a junction end that differs from germline. The V and J genes are TRBV5-3 and TRBJ2-5, with 8 bases identical to TRBD2. TRBV5-3 is an ORF for which the function is uncertain. The CDR3 sequence is 14 residues long. In DNA form, the CDR3 reads TGTGCCAGCAGCTTGGGGCTAGCGGGAGAGACCCAGTACTTC. This encodes CASSLGLAGETQYF.

This clone was seen a few times. The rearrangement links TRBV2 to TRBJ2-1, with 9 bases lining up with TRBD2. The length of the CDR3 is 15 residues. Losses at the gene ends were 6 bases for V and 8 bases for J; bases not matched to a gene: 11. Germline lookup yields CDR1 SNHLY and CDR2 FYNNEI. The CDR3 region has the DNA TGTGCCAGCAGCGATTTCATAAGGACTAGCGATGAGCAGTTCTTC. Its protein is CASSDFIRTSDEQFF.

The V and J genes are TRBV2 and TRBJ2-7, with no clear D. The CDR3 length is 13 residues. Trimming left V 4 bases short and J 2 bases short, with 9 bases between. Germline V CDR1 and CDR2: SNHLY, FYNNEI. The CDR3 region is CASSVFTTYEQYF. In DNA form, the CDR3 reads TGTGCCAGCAGTGTATTTACGACCTACGAGCAGTACTTC.